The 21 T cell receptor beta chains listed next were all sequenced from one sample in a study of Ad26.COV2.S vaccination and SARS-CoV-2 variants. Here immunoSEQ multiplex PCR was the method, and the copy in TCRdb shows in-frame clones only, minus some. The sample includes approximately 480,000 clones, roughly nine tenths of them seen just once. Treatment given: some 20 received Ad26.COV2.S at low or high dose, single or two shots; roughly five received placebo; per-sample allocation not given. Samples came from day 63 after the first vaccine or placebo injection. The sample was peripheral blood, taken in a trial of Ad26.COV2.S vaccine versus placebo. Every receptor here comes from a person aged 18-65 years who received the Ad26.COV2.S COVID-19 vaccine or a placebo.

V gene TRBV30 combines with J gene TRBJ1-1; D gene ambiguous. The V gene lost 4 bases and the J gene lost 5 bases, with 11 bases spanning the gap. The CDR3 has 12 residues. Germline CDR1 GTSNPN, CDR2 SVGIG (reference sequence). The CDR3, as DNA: TGTGCCTGGAAGTCGGGTGGGACTGAAGCTTTCTTT. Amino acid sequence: CAWKSGGTEAFF. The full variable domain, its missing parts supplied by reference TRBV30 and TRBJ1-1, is SQTIHQWPATLVQPVGSPLSLECTVEGTSNPNLYWYRQAAGRGLQLLFYSVGIGQISSEVPQNLSASRPQDRQFILSSKKLLLSDSGFYLCAWKSGGTEAFFGQGTRLTVV.

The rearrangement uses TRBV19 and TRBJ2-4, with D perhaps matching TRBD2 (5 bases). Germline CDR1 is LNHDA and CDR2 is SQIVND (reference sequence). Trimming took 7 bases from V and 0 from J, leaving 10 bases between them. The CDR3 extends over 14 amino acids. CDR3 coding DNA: TGTGCCAGTAACCCCCGGGAAGCCAAAAACATTCAGTACTTC. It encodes CASNPREAKNIQYF.

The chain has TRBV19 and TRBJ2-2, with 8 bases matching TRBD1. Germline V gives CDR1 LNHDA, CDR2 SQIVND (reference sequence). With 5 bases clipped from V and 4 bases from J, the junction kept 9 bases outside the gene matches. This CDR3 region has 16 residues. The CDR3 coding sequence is TGTGCCAGTAGTTCCCACCGGACAGGGCTCACCGGGGAGCTGTTTTTT. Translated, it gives CASSSHRTGLTGELFF.

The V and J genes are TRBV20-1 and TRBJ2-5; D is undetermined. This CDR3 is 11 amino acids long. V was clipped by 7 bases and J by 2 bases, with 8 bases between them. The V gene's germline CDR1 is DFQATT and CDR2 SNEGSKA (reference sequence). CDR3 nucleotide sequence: TGCAGTGGCTCGCATCAAGAGACCCAGTACTTC. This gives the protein CSGSHQETQYF.

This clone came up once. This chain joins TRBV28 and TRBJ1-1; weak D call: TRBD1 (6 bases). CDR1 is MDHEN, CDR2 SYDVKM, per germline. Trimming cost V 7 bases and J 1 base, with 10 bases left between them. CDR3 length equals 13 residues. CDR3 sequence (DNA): TGTGCCAGCACCAACAGGGCGAACACTGAAGCTTTCTTT. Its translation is CASTNRANTEAFF.

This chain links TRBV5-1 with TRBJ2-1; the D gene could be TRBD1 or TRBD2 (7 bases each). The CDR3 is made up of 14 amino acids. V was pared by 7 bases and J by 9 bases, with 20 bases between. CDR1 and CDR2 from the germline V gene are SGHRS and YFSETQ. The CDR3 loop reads CASETTGSGGEQFF. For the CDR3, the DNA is TGCGCCAGCGAAACGACAGGGTCGGGGGGTGAGCAGTTCTTC.

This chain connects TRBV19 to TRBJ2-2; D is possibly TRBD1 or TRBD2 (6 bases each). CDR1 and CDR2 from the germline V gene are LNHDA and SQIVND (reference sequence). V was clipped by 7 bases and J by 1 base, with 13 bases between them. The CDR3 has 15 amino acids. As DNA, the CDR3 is TGTGCCAGTACGGGGGCGCTCTTGAACACCGGGGAGCTGTTTTTT. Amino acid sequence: CASTGALLNTGELFF. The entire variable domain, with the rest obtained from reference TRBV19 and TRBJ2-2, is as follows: DGGITQSPKYLFRKEGQNVTLSCEQNLNHDAMYWYRQDPGQGLRLIYYSQIVNDFQKGDIAEGYSVSREKKESFPLTVTSAQKNPTAFYLCASTGALLNTGELFFGEGSRLTVL.

In nucleotides, the CDR3 is TGCGCCAGCAGCCAAGATCTTCGGGTTAGGGCAGATAAGTACTTC. Translation gives CASSQDLRVRADKYF. The chain has TRBV4-1 and TRBJ2-7; D unresolved. CDR1 and CDR2 from the germline V gene are MGHRA and YSYEKL. The CDR3 is made up of 15 amino acids. The ends were cut back, 0 bases at V and 11 bases at J, with 20 bases in the middle.

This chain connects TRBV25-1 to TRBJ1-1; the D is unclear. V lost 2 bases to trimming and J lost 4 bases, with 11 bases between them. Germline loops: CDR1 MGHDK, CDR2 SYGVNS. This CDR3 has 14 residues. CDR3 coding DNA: TGTGCCAGCAGTGAAATGGCGTCAGCCACTGAAGCTTTCTTT. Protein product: CASSEMASATEAFF.

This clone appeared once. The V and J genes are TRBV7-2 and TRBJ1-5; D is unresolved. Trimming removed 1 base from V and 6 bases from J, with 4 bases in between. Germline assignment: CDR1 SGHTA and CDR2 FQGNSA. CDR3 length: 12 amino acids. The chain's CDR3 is CASSLGAQPQHF. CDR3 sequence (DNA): TGTGCCAGCAGCTTAGGGGCTCAGCCCCAGCATTTT. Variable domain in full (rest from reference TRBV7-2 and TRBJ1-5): GAGVSQSPSNKVTEKGKDVELRCDPISGHTALYWYRQSLGQGLEFLIYFQGNSAPDKSGLPSDRFSAERTGGSVSTLTIQRTQQEDSAVYLCASSLGAQPQHFGDGTRLSIL.

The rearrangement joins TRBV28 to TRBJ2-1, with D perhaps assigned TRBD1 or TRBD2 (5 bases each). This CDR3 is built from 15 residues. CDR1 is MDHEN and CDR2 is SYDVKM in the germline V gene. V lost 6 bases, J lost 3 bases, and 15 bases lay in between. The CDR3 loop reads CASSSPGRHYNEQFF. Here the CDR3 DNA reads TGTGCCAGCAGCTCTCCGGGACGACACTACAATGAGCAGTTCTTC.

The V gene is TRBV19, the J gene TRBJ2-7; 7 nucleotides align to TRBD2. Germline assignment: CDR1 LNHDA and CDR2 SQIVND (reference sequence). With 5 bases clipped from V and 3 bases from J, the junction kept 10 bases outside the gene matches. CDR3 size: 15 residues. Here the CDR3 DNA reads TGTGCCAGTAGTGTCGGCGGGAGTGGGGTCTACGAGCAGTACTTC. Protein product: CASSVGGSGVYEQYF.

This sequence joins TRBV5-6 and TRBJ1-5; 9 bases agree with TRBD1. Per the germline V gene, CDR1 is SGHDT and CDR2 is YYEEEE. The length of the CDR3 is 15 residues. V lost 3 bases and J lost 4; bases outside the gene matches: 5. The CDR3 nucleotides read TGTGCCAGCAGCTCCAACAGGGGGCGAAATCAGCCCCAGCATTTT. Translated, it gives CASSSNRGRNQPQHF. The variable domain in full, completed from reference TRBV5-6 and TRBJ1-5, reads DAGVTQSPTHLIKTRGQQVTLRCSPKSGHDTVSWYQQALGQGPQFIFQYYEEEERQRGNFPDRFSGHQFPNYSSELNVNALLLGDSALYLCASSSNRGRNQPQHFGDGTRLSIL.

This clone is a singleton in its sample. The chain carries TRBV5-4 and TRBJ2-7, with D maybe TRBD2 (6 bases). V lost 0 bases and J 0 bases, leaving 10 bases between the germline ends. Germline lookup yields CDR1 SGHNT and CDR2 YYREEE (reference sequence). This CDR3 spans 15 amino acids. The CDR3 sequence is CASSLDPSVSYEQYF. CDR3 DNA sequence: TGTGCCAGCAGCTTGGATCCTAGCGTCTCCTACGAGCAGTACTTC. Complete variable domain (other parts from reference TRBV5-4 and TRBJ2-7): ETGVTQSPTHLIKTRGQQVTLRCSSQSGHNTVSWYQQALGQGPQFIFQYYREEENGRGNFPPRFSGLQFPNYSSELNVNALELDDSALYLCASSLDPSVSYEQYFGPGTRLTVT.

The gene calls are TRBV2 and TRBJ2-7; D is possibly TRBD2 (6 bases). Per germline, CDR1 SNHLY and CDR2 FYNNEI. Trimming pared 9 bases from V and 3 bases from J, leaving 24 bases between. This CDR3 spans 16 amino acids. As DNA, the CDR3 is TGTGCCAGTAAACGGGGGACGGGTGATACGATCTACGAGCAGTACTTC. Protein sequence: CASKRGTGDTIYEQYF.

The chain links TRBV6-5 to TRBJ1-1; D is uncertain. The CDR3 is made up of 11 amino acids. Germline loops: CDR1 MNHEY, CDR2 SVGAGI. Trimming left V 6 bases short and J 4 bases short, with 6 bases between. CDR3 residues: CASSAGTEAFF. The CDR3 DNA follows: TGTGCCAGCAGCGCAGGCACTGAAGCTTTCTTT.

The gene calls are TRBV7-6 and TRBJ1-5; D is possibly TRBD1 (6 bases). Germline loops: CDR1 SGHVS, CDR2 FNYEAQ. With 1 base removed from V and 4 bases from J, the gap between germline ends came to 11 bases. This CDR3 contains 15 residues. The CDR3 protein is CASSLGGGLNQPQHF. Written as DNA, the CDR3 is TGTGCCAGCAGCTTAGGGGGGGGCTTAAATCAGCCCCAGCATTTT.

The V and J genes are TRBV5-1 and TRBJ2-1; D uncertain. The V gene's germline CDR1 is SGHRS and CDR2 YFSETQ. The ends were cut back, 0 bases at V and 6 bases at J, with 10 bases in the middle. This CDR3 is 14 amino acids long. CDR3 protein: CASSLVLGSNEQFF. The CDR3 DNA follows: TGCGCCAGCAGCTTGGTCTTGGGAAGCAATGAGCAGTTCTTC.

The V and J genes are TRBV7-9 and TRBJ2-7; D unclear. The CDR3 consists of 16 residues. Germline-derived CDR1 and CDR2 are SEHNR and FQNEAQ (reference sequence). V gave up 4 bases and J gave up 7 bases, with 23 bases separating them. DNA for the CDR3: TGTGCCAGCAGCTACGACCTCCCCACCGCAGGAGCGGAGCAGTACTTC. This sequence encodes CASSYDLPTAGAEQYF.

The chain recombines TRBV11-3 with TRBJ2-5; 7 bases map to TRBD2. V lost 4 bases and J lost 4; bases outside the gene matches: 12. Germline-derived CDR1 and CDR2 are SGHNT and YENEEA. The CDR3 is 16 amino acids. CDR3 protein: CASSSSIRGEGETQYF. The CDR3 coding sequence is TGTGCCAGCAGCTCGTCCATTCGAGGGGAGGGAGAGACCCAGTACTTC.

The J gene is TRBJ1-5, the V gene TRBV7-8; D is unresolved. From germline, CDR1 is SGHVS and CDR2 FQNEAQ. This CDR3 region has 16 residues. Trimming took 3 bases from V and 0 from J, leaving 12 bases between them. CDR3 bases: TGTGCCAGCAGCTTCCTCCGCGTGGGTAGCAATCAGCCCCAGCATTTT. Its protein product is CASSFLRVGSNQPQHF.